Below, 5 T cell receptor beta chains from the same sample are listed, as sequenced in a study of T cells in Graves' hyperthyroidism and ophthalmopathy (dated by TCRdb to the late 2010s). The library was obtained by multiplex PCR. The sample was run on an Illumina HiSeq 2000. The TCR beta CDR3 regions were amplified from RNA transcripts. The TCR CDR3 was subjected to a first round of RT-PCR using the HTBI primer set and the Qiagen OneStep RT-PCR kit. Through fastp at Q25 and MiXCR, TCRdb rebuilt clones from the public reads, retaining in-frame beta chains. A single entry per CDR3 protein holds the most common genes and DNA from its merged rows. This sample holds approximately 700,000 distinct CDR3 sequences; roughly 45% were observed only once. Jointly, the top ten make up under 8.5% of the sample. Material: peripheral blood or thyroid tissue (not recorded which). The source of these receptors is an adult man with Graves' disease, either hyperthyroidism or ophthalmopathy (not recorded which).

At least ten counts were recorded for this clonotype. For the CDR3, the DNA is TGCGCCAGCAGTGACGGACAGGGAGGGAACACTGAAGCTTTCTTT. Protein: CASSDGQGGNTEAFF. The chain recombines TRBV10-2 with TRBJ1-1; 8 positions match TRBD1. CDR3 length: 15 amino acids. Looked up from germline, CDR1 is WSHSY and CDR2 is SAAADI. V lost 3 bases, J lost 1 base, and 4 bases stayed unmatched.

Concerning this clonotype itself: The junction differs from germline at one of its ends, possibly a read error. This chain joins TRBV10-2 and TRBJ1-6, with 7 bases lining up with TRBD1. Germline CDR1 reads WSHSY; CDR2 reads SAAADI. The CDR3 contains 14 residues. CDR3 nucleotide sequence: TGCGTCAGCTCAGAGGGACAGCGTAGTTCACCCCTCCACTTT. Translation: CVSSEGQRSSPLHF.

The chain has TRBV2 and TRBJ1-6, with D uncertain. This CDR3 region has 16 residues. Germline V gives CDR1 SNHLY, CDR2 FYNNEI. V shed 8 bases and J shed 0 bases, with 14 bases lying between them. The CDR3 reads CASPNPASSYNSPLHF. The CDR3 DNA reads as TGTGCCAGCCCCAACCCAGCAAGCTCCTATAATTCACCCCTCCACTTT.

V gene TRBV19 combines with J gene TRBJ1-4, with TRBD1 matching 7 bases. Germline V gene lookup returns CDR1 LNHDA and CDR2 SQIVND (reference sequence). The J segment lost 3 bases and the V segment lost 5 bases, leaving 6 bases of the junction unmatched. The CDR3 is made up of 15 amino acids. The CDR3 nucleotides read TGTGCCAGTAGTGACCTACAGGGGTCTAATGAAAAACTGTTTTTT. This translates into CASSDLQGSNEKLFF.

The V call is TRBV20-1, the J call TRBJ2-7; the D gene is possibly TRBD1 (5 bases). Trimming removed 2 bases from V and 5 bases from J, with 19 bases in between. In germline, CDR1 is DFQATT, CDR2 SNEGSKA (reference sequence). The length of the CDR3 is 15 residues. The CDR3 DNA follows: TGCAGTGCTAGATCGGGTCCAGTCAAGGACAACGAGCAGTACTTC. Its translation is CSARSGPVKDNEQYF.